The entry that follows covers one TCR beta chain sequence. The target antigen is unknown. This PCR relied on a set of 60 Vbeta primers and 13 Jbeta primers. TCRdb's copy holds only in-frame clones and misses some; the assay was immunoSEQ multiplex PCR. The profile shows under 200,000 clones, over 70% of them singletons. These data originate in a study of cytomegalovirus exposure and HLA in healthy donors. Study context: Most donors, roughly 82% of a few hundred genotyped, fell in the Caucasian-associated ancestry cluster.

The germline gives CDR1 KGHSH, CDR2 LQKENI. V shed 4 bases and J shed 2 bases, with 13 bases lying between them. This CDR3 region has 15 residues. The study's findings and limits: Per a later analysis, HLA-associated TCR beta chains showed more clonal expansion than other, equally common TCR beta chains. Through in vitro validation, a few CMV-associated chains were shown to be specific for CMV antigens.

The receptor's source is a man aged 50 or older in good health and CMV-seronegative. The specimen was PBMCs. The rearrangement links TRBV18 to TRBJ2-3; D may be TRBD1 (6 bases). The CDR3 sequence is CASSLTQGPTDTQYF. CDR3 DNA sequence: TGTGCCAGCTCACTAACTCAGGGGCCCACAGATACGCAGTATTTT.